Reported below is one T cell receptor (beta chain). The sample is drawn from a study of T cell responses to AZD1222 COVID-19 vaccine. Repertoires were generated with immunoSEQ multiplex PCR, while TCRdb's copy carries only in-frame clones and drops some. This sample has some 58,000 clones, with approximately 80% found just once. Looked up from germline, CDR1 is SGHDN and CDR2 is FVKESK. Trimming took off 4 bases at V and 0 bases at J, with 13 bases between the two ends. The CDR3 has 16 residues. This rearrangement joins TRBV14 to TRBJ1-3, with D unclear. The sample here was peripheral blood, taken 28 days after the second AZD1222 dose. This TCR was sampled from an adult who received the AZD1222 COVID-19 vaccine. CDR3 sequence reads: CASSRRSASSGNTIYF. Written as DNA, the CDR3 is TGTGCCAGCAGCCGTCGAAGTGCAAGCTCTGGAAACACCATATATTTT.